This T cell receptor (beta chain) was recorded in a study of blood T cell repertoires in COVID-19. Study information: From T cells, B-cell-depleted T cells, or PBMCs came the material, which was cDNA or gDNA.

Original processing notes: Reference gene primer amplification gave nucleated cell count estimates. Assay: immunoSEQ multiplex PCR; the TCRdb copy retains only in-frame clones and omits some. That table is the source of V, J and clone size, and D and trimming were worked out from the DNA. The data contain under 170,000 clones, about 80% of them singletons. Trimming cost V 5 bases and J 7 bases, with 17 bases left between them. CDR1 MGHDK and CDR2 SYGVNS come from the germline V gene. The CDR3 is 14 residues long. This TCR came from a man aged 65 to 85 with acute or convalescent COVID-19. The chain recombines TRBV25-1 with TRBJ1-2; D not certain. The sample comprised peripheral blood. The chain's CDR3 is CASSPPMAVVGYTF. The CDR3 DNA sequence: TGTGCCAGCAGTCCCCCCATGGCTGTTGTTGGCTACACCTTC.